These 9 T cell receptor beta chains came from one sample sequenced in a study of blood T cell repertoires in COVID-19. Clones were read by immunoSEQ multiplex PCR, and TCRdb kept only the in-frame ones, dropping some. The table has roughly 89,000 clones, 70% to 90% seen once. Sequenced input: peripheral blood. Receptors were obtained from a woman aged 80 or older with acute or convalescent COVID-19.

The table lists this clone with a few counts. This chain links TRBV5-1 with TRBJ2-1; the match to TRBD2 covers 8 bases. The CDR3 has 18 amino acids. V lost 3 bases and J lost 2; bases outside the gene matches: 13. Germline V gene sequence: CDR1 SGHRS, CDR2 YFSETQ. CDR3 DNA sequence: TGCGCCAGCAGCTCCTGGCGGACTAGCCCCACCCCCTACAATGAGCAGTTCTTC. Translated: CASSSWRTSPTPYNEQFF.

The chain employs TRBV9 and TRBJ2-5; 8 bases match TRBD1. This CDR3 contains 16 residues. Germline-derived CDR1 and CDR2 are SGDLS and YYNGEE. With V trimmed by 4 bases and J by 5 bases, 13 bases remained unmatched. CDR3 coding DNA: TGTGCCAGCAGCCCCCGACAGGGGCTGAATGTGGAGACCCAGTACTTC. Residues: CASSPRQGLNVETQYF.

This chain joins TRBV10-2 and TRBJ2-7, with D possibly matching TRBD2 (5 bases). Germline V CDR1 and CDR2: WSHSY, SAAADI. The length of the CDR3 is 15 residues. V lost 0 bases, J lost 3 bases, and 12 bases lay in between. The CDR3 DNA follows: TGCGCCAGCAGTGAGTCTTCGGGGTCACACTACGAGCAGTACTTC. Encoded protein: CASSESSGSHYEQYF.

The V gene is TRBV6-6, the J gene TRBJ2-7, with TRBD1 matching 10 bases. This CDR3 contains 15 residues. The germline V gene has CDR1 MNHNY and CDR2 SVGAGI (reference sequence). The trim removed 6 bases at V and 5 bases at J, leaving 10 bases unmatched. As DNA, the CDR3 is TGTGCCAGCAGCTTTATCTCCGGGACAGGGGACGAGCAGTACTTC. It translates to CASSFISGTGDEQYF.

V gene TRBV2 combines with J gene TRBJ1-5; 10 bases align to TRBD1. CDR1 SNHLY and CDR2 FYNNEI come from the germline V gene. The trim removed 9 bases at V and 2 bases at J, leaving 4 bases unmatched. The CDR3 has 14 residues. This chain's CDR3 is CASRTGGGNQPQHF. The CDR3, as DNA: TGTGCCAGTCGGACAGGGGGAGGCAATCAGCCCCAGCATTTT.

This clone was seen a handful of times. The CDR3 DNA sequence: TGTGCCAGCAGCCCCTTTAACTATGGCTACACCTTC. This encodes CASSPFNYGYTF. J is TRBJ1-2 and V is TRBV7-8; unclear D gene. Trimming cost V 5 bases and J 1 base, with 5 bases left between them. In germline, CDR1 is SGHVS, CDR2 FQNEAQ. The CDR3 length is 12 residues.

The chain joins TRBV7-8 to TRBJ2-3, with TRBD2 identical over 7 bases. J lost 6 bases, V lost 2 bases, and 8 bases had no gene match. The CDR3 covers 15 residues. Germline V gene data show CDR1 as SGHVS and CDR2 as FQNEAQ. In DNA form, the CDR3 reads TGTGCCAGCAGCTTATTAGCGGGCGCGGGGGATACGCAGTATTTT. It encodes CASSLLAGAGDTQYF.

The chain couples TRBV9 to TRBJ2-3; 10 nucleotides line up with TRBD2. J gave up 6 bases and V 0 bases, and 16 bases lay outside the gene matches. There are 19 residues in the CDR3. Germline CDR1 reads SGDLS; CDR2 reads YYNGEE. CDR3 region: CASSVAGKSGGANRDTQYF. As DNA, the CDR3 is TGTGCCAGCAGCGTAGCTGGAAAAAGCGGGGGGGCTAATAGGGATACGCAGTATTTT.

The CDR3 reads CASSLGQRNSPLHF. The DNA of the CDR3 is TGTGCCAGCAGCTTAGGACAGCGAAATTCACCCCTCCACTTT. This rearrangement joins TRBV5-4 to TRBJ1-6; possibly TRBD1 for D (6 bases). CDR1 SGHNT and CDR2 YYREEE come from the germline V gene (reference sequence). This CDR3 has 14 amino acids. Trimming cost V 2 bases and J 7 bases, with 10 bases left between them.